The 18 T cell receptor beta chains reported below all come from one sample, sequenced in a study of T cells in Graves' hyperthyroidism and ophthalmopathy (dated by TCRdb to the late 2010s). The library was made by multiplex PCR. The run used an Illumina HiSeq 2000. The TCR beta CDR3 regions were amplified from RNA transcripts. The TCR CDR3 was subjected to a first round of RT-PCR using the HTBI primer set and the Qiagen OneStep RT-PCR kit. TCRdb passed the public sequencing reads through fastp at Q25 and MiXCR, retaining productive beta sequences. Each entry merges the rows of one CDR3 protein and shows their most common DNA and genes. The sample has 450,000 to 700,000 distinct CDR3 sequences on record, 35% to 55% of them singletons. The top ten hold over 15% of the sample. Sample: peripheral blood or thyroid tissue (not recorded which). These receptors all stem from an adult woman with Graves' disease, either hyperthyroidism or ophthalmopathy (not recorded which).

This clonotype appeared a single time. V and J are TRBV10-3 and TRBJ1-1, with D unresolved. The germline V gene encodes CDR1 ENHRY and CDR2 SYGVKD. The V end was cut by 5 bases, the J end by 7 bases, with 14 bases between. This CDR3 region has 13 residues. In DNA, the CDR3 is TGTGCCATCAGTACTCCGCGATACAATGAAGCTTTCTTT. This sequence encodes CAISTPRYNEAFF.

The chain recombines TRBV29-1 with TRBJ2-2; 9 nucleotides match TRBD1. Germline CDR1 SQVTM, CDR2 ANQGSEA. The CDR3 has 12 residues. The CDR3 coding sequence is TGCAGGCCGGGACAGGGAGGCGGGGAGCTGTTTTTT. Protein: CRPGQGGGELFF.

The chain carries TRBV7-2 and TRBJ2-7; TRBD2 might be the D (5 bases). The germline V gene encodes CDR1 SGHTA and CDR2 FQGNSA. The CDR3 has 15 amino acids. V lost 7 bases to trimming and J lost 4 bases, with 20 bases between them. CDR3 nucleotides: TGTGCCAGCACCTACGGGCCCGGAGGTTCGTACGAGCAGTACTTC. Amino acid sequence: CASTYGPGGSYEQYF.

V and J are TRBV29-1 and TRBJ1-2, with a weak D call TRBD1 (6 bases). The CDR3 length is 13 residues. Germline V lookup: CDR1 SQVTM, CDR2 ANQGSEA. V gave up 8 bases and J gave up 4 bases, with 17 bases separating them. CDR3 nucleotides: TGCAGCAGTTTCAGGGGCCTTGGCTATGGCTACACCTTC. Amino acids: CSSFRGLGYGYTF.

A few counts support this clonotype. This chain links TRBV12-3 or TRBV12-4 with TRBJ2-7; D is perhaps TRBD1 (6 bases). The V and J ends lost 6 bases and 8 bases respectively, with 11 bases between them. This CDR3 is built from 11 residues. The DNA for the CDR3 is TGTGCCAGCAGGCAAGGGGGACAGCAGTACTTC. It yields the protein CASRQGGQQYF.

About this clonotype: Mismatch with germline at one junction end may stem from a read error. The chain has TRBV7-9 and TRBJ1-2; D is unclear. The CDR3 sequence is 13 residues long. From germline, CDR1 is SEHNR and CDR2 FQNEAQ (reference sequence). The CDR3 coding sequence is TGTGCCAGCAGCTTAGAGTCCAGCGCTGGCTGCACCTTC. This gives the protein CASSLESSAGCTF.

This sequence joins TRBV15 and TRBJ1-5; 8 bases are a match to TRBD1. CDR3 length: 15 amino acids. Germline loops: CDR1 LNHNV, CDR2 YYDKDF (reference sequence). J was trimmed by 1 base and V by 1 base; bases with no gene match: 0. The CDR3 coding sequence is TGTGCCACCAGCAGAGGACAGGGGAGCAATCAGCCCCAGCATTTT. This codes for CATSRGQGSNQPQHF. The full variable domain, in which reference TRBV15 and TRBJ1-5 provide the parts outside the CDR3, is DAMVIQNPRYQVTQFGKPVTLSCSQTLNHNVMYWYQQKSSQAPKLLFHYYDKDFNNEADTPDNFQSRRPNTSFCFLDIRSPGLGDTAMYLCATSRGQGSNQPQHFGDGTRLSIL.

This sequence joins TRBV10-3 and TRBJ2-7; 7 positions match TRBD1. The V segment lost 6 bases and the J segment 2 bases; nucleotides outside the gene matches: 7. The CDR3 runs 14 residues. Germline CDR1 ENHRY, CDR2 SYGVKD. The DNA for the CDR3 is TGTGCCATCAGCACAGGACAGGCTACCTACGAGCAGTACTTC. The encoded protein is CAISTGQATYEQYF.

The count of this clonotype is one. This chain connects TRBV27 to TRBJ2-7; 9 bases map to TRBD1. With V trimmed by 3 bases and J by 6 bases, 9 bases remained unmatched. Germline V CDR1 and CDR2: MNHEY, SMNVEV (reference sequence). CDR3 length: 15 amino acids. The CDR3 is CASSFRTGVLFEQYF. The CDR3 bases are TGTGCCAGCAGTTTCCGGACAGGGGTCTTATTCGAGCAGTACTTC.

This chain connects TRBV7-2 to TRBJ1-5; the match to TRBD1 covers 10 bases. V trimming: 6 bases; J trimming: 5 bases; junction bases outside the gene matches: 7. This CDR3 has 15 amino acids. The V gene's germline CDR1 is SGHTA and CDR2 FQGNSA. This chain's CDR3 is CASSRTGGVHQPQHF. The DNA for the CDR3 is TGTGCCAGCAGTCGGACAGGGGGAGTTCATCAGCCCCAGCATTTT.

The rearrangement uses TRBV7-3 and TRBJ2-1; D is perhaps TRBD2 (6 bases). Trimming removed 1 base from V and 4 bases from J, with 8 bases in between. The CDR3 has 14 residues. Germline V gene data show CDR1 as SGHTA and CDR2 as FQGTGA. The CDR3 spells CASSLSSGYNEQFF. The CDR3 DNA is TGTGCCAGCAGCTTAAGTAGCGGATACAATGAGCAGTTCTTC.

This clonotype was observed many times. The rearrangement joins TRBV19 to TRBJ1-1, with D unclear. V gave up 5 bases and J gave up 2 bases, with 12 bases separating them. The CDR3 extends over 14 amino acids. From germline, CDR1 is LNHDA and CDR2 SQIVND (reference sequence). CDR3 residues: CASSEGRFNTEAFF. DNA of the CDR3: TGTGCCAGTAGTGAAGGACGGTTCAACACTGAAGCTTTCTTT.

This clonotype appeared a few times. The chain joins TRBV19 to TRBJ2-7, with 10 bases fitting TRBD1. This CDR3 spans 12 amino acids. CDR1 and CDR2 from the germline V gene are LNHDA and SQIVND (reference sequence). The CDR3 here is CASGTGDYEQYF. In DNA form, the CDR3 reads TGTGCTTCCGGGACAGGGGACTACGAGCAGTACTTC.

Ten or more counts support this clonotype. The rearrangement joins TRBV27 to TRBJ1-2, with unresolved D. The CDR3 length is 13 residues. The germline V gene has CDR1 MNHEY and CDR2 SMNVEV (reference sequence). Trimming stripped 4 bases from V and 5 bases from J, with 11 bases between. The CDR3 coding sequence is TGTGCCAGCAGTTGGTCCATTGGTTATGGCTACACCTTC. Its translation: CASSWSIGYGYTF.

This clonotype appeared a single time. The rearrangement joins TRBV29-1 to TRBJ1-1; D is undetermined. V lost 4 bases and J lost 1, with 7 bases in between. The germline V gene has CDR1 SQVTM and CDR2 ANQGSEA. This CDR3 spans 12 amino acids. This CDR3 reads CSVVAGNTEAFF. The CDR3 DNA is TGCAGCGTTGTAGCGGGGAACACTGAAGCTTTCTTT.

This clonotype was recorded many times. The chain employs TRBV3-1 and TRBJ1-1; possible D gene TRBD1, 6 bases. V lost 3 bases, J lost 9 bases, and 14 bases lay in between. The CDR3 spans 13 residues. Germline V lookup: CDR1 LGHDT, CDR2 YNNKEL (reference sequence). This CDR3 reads CASSHIGGAQAFF. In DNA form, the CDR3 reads TGTGCCAGCAGCCATATCGGGGGGGCCCAAGCTTTCTTT.

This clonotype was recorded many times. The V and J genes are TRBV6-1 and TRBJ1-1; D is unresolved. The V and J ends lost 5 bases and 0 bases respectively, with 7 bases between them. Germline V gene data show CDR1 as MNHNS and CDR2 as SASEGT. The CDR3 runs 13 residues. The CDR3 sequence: CASSPFLNTEAFF. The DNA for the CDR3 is TGTGCCAGCAGTCCATTCCTGAACACTGAAGCTTTCTTT.

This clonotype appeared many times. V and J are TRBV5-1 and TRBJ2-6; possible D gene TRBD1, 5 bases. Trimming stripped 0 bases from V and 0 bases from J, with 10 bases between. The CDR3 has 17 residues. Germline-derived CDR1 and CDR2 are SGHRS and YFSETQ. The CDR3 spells CASSLVQVFSGANVLTF. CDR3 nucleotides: TGCGCCAGCAGCTTGGTACAGGTATTCTCTGGGGCCAACGTCCTGACTTTC. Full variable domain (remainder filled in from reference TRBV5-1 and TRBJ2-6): KAGVTQTPRYLIKTRGQQVTLSCSPISGHRSVSWYQQTPGQGLQFLFEYFSETQRNKGNFPGRFSGRQFSNSRSEMNVSTLELGDSALYLCASSLVQVFSGANVLTFGAGSRLTVL.